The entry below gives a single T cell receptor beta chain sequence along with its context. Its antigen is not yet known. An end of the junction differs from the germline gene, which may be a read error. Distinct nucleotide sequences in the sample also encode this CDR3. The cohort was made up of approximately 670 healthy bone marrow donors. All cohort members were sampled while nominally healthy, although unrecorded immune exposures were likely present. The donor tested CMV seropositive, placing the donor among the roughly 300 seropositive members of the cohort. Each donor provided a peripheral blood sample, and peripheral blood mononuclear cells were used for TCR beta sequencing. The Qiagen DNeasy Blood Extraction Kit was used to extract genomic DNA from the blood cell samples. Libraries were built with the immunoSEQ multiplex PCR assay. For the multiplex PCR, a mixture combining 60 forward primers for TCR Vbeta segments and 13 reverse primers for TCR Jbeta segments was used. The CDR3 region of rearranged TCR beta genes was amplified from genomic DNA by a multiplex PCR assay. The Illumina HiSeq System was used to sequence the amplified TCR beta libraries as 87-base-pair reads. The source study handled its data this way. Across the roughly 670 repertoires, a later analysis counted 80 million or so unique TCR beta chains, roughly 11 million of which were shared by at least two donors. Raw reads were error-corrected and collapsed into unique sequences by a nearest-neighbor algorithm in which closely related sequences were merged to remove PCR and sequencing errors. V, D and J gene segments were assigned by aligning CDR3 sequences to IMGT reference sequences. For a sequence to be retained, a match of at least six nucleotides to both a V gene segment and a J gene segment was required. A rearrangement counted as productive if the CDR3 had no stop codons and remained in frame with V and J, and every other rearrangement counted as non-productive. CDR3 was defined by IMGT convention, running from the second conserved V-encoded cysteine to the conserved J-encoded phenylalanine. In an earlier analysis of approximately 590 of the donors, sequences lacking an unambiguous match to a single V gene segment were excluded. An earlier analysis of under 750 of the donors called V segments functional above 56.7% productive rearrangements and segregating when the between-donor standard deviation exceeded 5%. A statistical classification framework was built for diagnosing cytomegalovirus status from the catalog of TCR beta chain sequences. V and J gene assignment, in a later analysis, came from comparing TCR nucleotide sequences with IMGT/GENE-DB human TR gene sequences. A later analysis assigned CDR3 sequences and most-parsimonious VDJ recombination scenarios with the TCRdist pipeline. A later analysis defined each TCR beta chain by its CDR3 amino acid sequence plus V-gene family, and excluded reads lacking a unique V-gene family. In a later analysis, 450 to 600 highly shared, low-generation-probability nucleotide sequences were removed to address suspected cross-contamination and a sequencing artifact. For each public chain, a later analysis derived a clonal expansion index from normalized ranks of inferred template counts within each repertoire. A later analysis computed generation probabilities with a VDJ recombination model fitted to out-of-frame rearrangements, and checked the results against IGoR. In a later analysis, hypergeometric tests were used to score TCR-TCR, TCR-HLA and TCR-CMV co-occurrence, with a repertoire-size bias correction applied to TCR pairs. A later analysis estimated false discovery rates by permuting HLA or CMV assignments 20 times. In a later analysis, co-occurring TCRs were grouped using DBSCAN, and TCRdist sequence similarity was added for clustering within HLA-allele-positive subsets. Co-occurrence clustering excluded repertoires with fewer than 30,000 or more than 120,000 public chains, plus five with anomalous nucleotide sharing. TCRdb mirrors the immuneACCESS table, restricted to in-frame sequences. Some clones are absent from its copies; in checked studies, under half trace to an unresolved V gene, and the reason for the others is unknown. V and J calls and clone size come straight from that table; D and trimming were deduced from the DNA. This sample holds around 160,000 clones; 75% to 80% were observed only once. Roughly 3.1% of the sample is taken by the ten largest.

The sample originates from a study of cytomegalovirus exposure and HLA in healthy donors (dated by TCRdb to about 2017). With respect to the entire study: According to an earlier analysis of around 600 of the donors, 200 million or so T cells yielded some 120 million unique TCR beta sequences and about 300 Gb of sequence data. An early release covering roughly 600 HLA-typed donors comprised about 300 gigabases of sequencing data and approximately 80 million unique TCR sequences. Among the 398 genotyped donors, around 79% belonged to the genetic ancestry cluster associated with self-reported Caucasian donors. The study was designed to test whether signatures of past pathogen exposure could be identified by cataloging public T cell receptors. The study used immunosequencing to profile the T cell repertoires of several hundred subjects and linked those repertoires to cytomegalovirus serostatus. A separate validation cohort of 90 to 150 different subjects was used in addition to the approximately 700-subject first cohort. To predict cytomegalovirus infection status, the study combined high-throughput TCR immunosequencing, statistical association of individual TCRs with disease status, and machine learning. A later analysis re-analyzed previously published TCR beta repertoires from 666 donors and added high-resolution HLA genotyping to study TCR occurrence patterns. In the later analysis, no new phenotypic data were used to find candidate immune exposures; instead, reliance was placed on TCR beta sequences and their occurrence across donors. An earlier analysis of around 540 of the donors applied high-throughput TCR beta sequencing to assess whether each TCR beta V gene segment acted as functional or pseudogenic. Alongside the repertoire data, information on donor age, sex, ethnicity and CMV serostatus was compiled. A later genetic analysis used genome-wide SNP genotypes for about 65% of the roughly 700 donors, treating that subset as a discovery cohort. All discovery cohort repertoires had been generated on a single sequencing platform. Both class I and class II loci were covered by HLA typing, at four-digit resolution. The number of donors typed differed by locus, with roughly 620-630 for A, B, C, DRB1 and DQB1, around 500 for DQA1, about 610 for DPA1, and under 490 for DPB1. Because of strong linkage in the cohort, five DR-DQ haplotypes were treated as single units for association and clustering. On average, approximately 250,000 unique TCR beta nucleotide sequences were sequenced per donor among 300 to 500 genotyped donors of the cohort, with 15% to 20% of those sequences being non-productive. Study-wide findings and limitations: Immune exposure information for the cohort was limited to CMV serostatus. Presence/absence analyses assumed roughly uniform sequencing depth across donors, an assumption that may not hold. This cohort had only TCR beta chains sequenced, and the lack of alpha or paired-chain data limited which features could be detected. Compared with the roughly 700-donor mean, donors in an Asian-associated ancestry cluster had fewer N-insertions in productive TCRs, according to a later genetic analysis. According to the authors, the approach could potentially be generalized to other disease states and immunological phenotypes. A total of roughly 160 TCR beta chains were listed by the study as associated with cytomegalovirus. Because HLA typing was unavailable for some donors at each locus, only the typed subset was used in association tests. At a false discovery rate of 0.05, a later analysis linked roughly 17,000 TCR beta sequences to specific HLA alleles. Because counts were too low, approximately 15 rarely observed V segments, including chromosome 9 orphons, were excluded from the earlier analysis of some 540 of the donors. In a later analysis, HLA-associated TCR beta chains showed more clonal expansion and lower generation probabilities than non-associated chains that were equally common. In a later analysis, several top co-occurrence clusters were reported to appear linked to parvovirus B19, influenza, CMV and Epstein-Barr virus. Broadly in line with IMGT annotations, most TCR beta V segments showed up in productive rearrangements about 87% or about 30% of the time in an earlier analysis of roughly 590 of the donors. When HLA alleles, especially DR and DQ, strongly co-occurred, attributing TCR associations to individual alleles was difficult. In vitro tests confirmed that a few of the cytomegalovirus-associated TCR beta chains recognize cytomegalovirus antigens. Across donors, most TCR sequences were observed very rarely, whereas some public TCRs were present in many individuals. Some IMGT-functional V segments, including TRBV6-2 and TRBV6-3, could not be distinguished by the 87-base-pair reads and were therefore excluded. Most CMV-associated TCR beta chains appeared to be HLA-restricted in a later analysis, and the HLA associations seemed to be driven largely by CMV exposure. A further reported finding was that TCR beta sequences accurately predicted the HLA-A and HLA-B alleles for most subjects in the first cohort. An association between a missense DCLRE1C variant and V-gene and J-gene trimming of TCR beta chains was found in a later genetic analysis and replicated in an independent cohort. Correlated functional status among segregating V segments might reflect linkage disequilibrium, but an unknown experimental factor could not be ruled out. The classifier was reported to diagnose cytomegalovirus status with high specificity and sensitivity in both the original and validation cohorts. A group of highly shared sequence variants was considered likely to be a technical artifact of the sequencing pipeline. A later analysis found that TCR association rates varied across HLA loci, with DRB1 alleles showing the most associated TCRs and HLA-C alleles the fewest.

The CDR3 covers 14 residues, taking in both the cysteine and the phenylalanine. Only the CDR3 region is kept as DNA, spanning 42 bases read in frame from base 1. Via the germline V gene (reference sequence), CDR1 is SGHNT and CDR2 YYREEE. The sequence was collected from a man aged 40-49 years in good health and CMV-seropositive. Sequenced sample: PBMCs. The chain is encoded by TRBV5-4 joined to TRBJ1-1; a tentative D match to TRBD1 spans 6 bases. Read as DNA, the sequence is TGTGCCAGCAGCTTGGTGGGGGGGCGGACTGAAGCCTTCTTT. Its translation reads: CASSLVGGRTEAFF.